The clone carrying this T cell receptor beta chain was observed at least ten times. The data are from a study of read filtering for tumor transcriptome and immune sequencing. The library was built from about 400 ng RNA with molecular barcoded adaptors for alpha/delta and beta/gamma chains. A single record per CDR3 protein comes from TCRdb applying MiXCR to the reads. The repertoire consists of 30,000 to 50,000 distinct CDR3 sequences, with about 10% occurring once and the leading ten covering more than 30%. Looked up from germline, CDR1 is SGHNT and CDR2 is YENEEA. CDR3 size: 15 residues. Trimming removed 4 bases from V and 3 bases from J, with 13 bases in between.

The chain is built from TRBV11-3 and TRBJ1-5; D is possibly TRBD1 (5 bases). Sample: a population of CD138-negative cells sorted from bone marrow. This TCR came from a donor at least 40 years old with multiple myeloma. CDR3 amino acids: CASSSGPGVNQPQHF. CDR3 DNA sequence: TGTGCCAGCAGCTCCGGGCCGGGGGTCAATCAGCCCCAGCATTTT.